The 19 T cell receptor beta chains given below trace back to one sample, sequenced in a study of cytomegalovirus exposure and HLA in healthy donors. Researchers ran the PCR with 60 Vbeta and 13 Jbeta primers. Assay used: immunoSEQ multiplex PCR; TCRdb lists only in-frame clones, some missing. In the table there are around 200,000 clones, around 80% of which are singletons. The sample taken for sequencing was PBMCs. These receptor sequences come from a woman aged 55-69 years in good health and CMV-seropositive.

The rearrangement uses TRBV6-5 and TRBJ1-6; D unresolved. Germline CDR1 MNHEY, CDR2 SVGAGI. The V and J ends lost 2 bases and 10 bases respectively, with 12 bases between them. The CDR3 sequence is 14 residues long. The DNA of the CDR3 is TGTGCCAGCAGTTACAGAGGGAGTGGCTCACCCCTCCACTTT. Encoded protein: CASSYRGSGSPLHF.

This clone was recorded only once. This chain connects TRBV28 to TRBJ1-1; 7 bases are shared with TRBD1. The V gene end was trimmed by 6 bases and the J gene end by 3 bases; junction bases not matched to a gene: 4. Per germline, CDR1 MDHEN and CDR2 SYDVKM. The CDR3 extends over 13 amino acids. The CDR3 DNA reads TGTGCCAGCAGACCAACAGGGGACACTGAAGCTTTCTTT. Residues: CASRPTGDTEAFF. The entire variable domain, with the rest obtained from reference TRBV28 and TRBJ1-1, is as follows: DVKVTQSSRYLVKRTGEKVFLECVQDMDHENMFWYRQDPGLGLRLIYFSYDVKMKEKGDIPEGYSVSREKKERFSLILESASTNQTSMYLCASRPTGDTEAFFGQGTRLTVV.

This chain links TRBV19 with TRBJ2-7, with D perhaps TRBD1 (5 bases). Germline-derived CDR1 and CDR2 are LNHDA and SQIVND (reference sequence). The V end lost 5 bases, the J end lost 6 bases, and 11 bases lay between the germline ends. The CDR3 has 12 residues. CDR3 sequence: CASSQGGGEQYF. DNA of the CDR3: TGTGCCAGTAGTCAGGGCGGCGGCGAGCAGTACTTC.

The rearrangement uses TRBV7-2 and TRBJ1-1; D is possibly TRBD1 (6 bases). CDR1 and CDR2 (germline): SGHTA, FQGNSA. Trimming pared 5 bases from V and 4 bases from J, leaving 17 bases between. CDR3 length: 15 amino acids. CDR3 sequence: CASSQLGGGGTEAFF. CDR3 nucleotide sequence: TGTGCCAGCAGCCAATTAGGAGGGGGGGGCACTGAAGCTTTCTTT.

This clone was recorded once. This chain uses TRBV27 with TRBJ2-5, with 10 bases lining up with TRBD2. Germline CDR1 MNHEY, CDR2 SMNVEV (reference sequence). Losses at the gene ends were 6 bases for V and 5 bases for J; bases not matched to a gene: 6. This CDR3 region has 14 residues. The CDR3 region is CASRDSGGRETQYF. CDR3 in DNA: TGTGCCAGCAGAGATAGCGGGGGGCGTGAGACCCAGTACTTC.

The gene calls are TRBV29-1 and TRBJ1-1, with TRBD1 identical over 8 bases. There are 13 residues in the CDR3. The germline V gene encodes CDR1 SQVTM and CDR2 ANQGSEA. V gave up 6 bases and J gave up 1 base; unmatched junction bases: 4. CDR3 coding DNA: TGCAGCGTCACGGGACAGGAGAACACTGAAGCTTTCTTT. Translating gives CSVTGQENTEAFF.

The chain couples TRBV30 to TRBJ1-4; TRBD1 matches at 9 bases. Germline V gives CDR1 GTSNPN, CDR2 SVGIG (reference sequence). The ends lost 0 bases at V and 11 bases at J; junction bases unmatched: 7. CDR3 length: 14 amino acids. In DNA, the CDR3 is TGTGCCTGGAGTGTACCGAGGACAGGGGAGAAACTGTTTTTT. Encoded protein: CAWSVPRTGEKLFF.

V is TRBV5-8 and J is TRBJ2-4; D remains ambiguous. V lost 0 bases, J lost 7 bases, and 11 bases lay in between. CDR1 and CDR2 from the germline V gene are SGHTS and YDEGEE. The CDR3 has 14 residues. CDR3 nucleotides: TGTGCCAGCAGCTTGGGTTCGGCCGGGAACATTCAGTACTTC. It yields the protein CASSLGSAGNIQYF.

This chain uses TRBV6-1 with TRBJ1-1; weak D call: TRBD1 (6 bases). V shed 4 bases and J shed 4 bases, with 10 bases lying between them. The CDR3 totals 13 residues. Germline V lookup: CDR1 MNHNS, CDR2 SASEGT. The CDR3 reads CASSVGQSTEAFF. The CDR3 nucleotides are TGTGCCAGCAGTGTTGGACAGAGCACTGAAGCTTTCTTT.

This clone came up once. This rearrangement joins TRBV30 to TRBJ1-1; maybe TRBD1 (5 bases). The CDR3 is made up of 13 amino acids. Between the trimmed V and J ends, which lost 3 bases and 1 base, there was a span of 9 bases. Germline V gives CDR1 GTSNPN, CDR2 SVGIG (reference sequence). CDR3 in DNA: TGTGCCTGGAGCATTAGGGGGAACACTGAAGCTTTCTTT. Its translation is CAWSIRGNTEAFF.

This chain joins TRBV6-6 and TRBJ2-7, with D hard to call. The V and J ends lost 0 bases and 9 bases respectively, with 9 bases between them. CDR1 and CDR2 from the germline V gene are MNHNY and SVGAGI (reference sequence). The CDR3 totals 12 residues. The DNA for the CDR3 is TGTGCCAGCAGTTACTCGGCCCTCGTGCAGTACTTC. It yields the protein CASSYSALVQYF.

The chain links TRBV6-6 to TRBJ2-7; TRBD2 might be the D (6 bases). V gave up 7 bases and J gave up 5 bases, with 12 bases separating them. Germline V CDR1 and CDR2: MNHNY, SVGAGI (reference sequence). CDR3 size: 12 residues. The CDR3 DNA is TGTGCCAGCATGCGGGGTAAGAACGAGCAGTACTTC. Its translation is CASMRGKNEQYF.

This sequence joins TRBV27 and TRBJ2-6; TRBD2 is a possible D gene (6 bases). Trimming stripped 6 bases from V and 2 bases from J, with 20 bases between. Germline CDR1 MNHEY, CDR2 SMNVEV (reference sequence). CDR3 length: 18 amino acids. The CDR3 DNA reads as TGTGCCAGCAGCCCAACCGGGGGTAGGGAAACTGGGGCCAACGTCCTGACTTTC. Translated, it gives CASSPTGGRETGANVLTF.

The chain carries TRBV2 and TRBJ1-5, with D uncertain. V lost 8 bases to trimming and J lost 3 bases, with 8 bases between them. This CDR3 has 12 amino acids. Per germline, CDR1 SNHLY and CDR2 FYNNEI. The CDR3 DNA reads as TGTGCCAGCTCAGGTTCCAATCAGCCCCAGCATTTT. Protein product: CASSGSNQPQHF. Supplemented by reference TRBV2 and TRBJ1-5, the full variable domain reads EPEVTQTPSHQVTQMGQEVILRCVPISNHLYFYWYRQILGQKVEFLVSFYNNEISEKSEIFDDQFSVERPDGSNFTLKIRSTKLEDSAMYFCASSGSNQPQHFGDGTRLSIL.

The rearrangement joins TRBV28 to TRBJ1-2; 11 nucleotides align to TRBD1. Germline-derived CDR1 and CDR2 are MDHEN and SYDVKM. The CDR3 consists of 15 residues. V was clipped by 2 bases and J by 8 bases; unmatched bases: 7. CDR3 sequence reads: CASSLTGTGGKGYTF. The CDR3 DNA reads TGTGCCAGCAGTTTAACCGGGACAGGGGGTAAAGGCTACACCTTC.

This clone is labeled as large. This chain uses TRBV19 with TRBJ1-1; 10 bases are a match to TRBD1. The CDR3 has 14 amino acids. The germline gives CDR1 LNHDA, CDR2 SQIVND (reference sequence). The junction had 4 bases not matched to a gene; V was cut back by 3 bases and J by 6 bases. The CDR3 region has the DNA TGTGCCAGTAGTATGACAGGGGGCAGCGCTGAAGCTTTCTTT. Protein sequence: CASSMTGGSAEAFF.

The rearrangement joins TRBV30 to TRBJ2-3; a possible D gene is TRBD2 (5 bases). The CDR3 has 11 amino acids. Germline V lookup: CDR1 GTSNPN, CDR2 SVGIG (reference sequence). V was pared by 3 bases and J by 4 bases, with 5 bases between. CDR3 region: CAWRRADTQYF. The CDR3 DNA sequence: TGTGCCTGGAGGAGGGCAGATACGCAGTATTTT.

The chain joins TRBV5-1 to TRBJ2-7, with unresolved D. Germline lookup yields CDR1 SGHRS and CDR2 YFSETQ. This CDR3 spans 13 amino acids. Trimming pared 7 bases from V and 5 bases from J, leaving 16 bases between. CDR3 region: CASGEALNHEQYF. CDR3 DNA: TGCGCCAGCGGAGAGGCCCTTAACCACGAGCAGTACTTC.

The V call is TRBV4-2, the J call TRBJ2-4; 12 nucleotides agree with TRBD1. V shed 2 bases, J shed 1 base, and the junction held 12 bases outside the gene matches. Germline CDR1 and CDR2: LGHNA and YNFKEQ. The CDR3 contains 20 residues. The CDR3, as DNA: TGTGCCAGCAGCCAACTAAGGGACAGGGGGCATCGGGCGGCCAAAAACATTCAGTACTTC. Amino acids: CASSQLRDRGHRAAKNIQYF.